This T cell receptor beta chain is from a study of identical twins. The V end lost 2 bases, the J end lost 5 bases, and 9 bases lay between the germline ends. Per germline, CDR1 SGHDN and CDR2 FVKESK. This CDR3 has 13 amino acids. A universal primer site arose from template switching, and cDNA bore unique molecular identifiers. TCRdb itself ran the 5' RACE reads through MiXCR, one entry per CDR3 protein. This table has just under 650,000 distinct CDR3 sequences, just over 7% appearing once. With regard to this clonotype: The antigen is undetermined.

General study results and limits: Cross-sectional statistical analysis was relied on for the conclusions, without the same donors being followed.

This same sample was also part of a study on yellow fever vaccine responses in identical twins.

The receptor comes from a woman between 18 and 29 years old in good health. Sequencing was performed on PBMCs. The chain carries TRBV14 and TRBJ2-5, with D unresolved. This CDR3 is CASSQQSMETQYF. CDR3 nucleotide sequence: TGTGCCAGCAGCCAACAGTCCATGGAGACCCAGTACTTC. Full variable domain (remainder filled in from reference TRBV14 and TRBJ2-5): EAGVTQFPSHSVIEKGQTVTLRCDPISGHDNLYWYRRVMGKEIKFLLHFVKESKQDESGMPNNRFLAERTGGTYSTLKVQPAELEDSGVYFCASSQQSMETQYFGPGTRLLVL.